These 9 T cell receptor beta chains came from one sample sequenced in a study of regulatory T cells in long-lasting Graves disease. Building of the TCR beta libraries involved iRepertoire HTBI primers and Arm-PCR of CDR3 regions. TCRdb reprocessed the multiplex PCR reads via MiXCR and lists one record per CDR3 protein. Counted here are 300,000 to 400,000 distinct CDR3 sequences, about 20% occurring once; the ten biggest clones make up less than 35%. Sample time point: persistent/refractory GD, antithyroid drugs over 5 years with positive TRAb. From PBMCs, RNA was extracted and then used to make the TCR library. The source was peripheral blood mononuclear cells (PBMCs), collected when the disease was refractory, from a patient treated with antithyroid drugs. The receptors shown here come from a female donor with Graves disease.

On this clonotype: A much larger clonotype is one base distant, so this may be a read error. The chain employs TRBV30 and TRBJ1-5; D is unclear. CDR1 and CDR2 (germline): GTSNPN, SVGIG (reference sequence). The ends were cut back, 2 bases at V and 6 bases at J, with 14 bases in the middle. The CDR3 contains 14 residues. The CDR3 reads CAWSYGSGTQPQHF. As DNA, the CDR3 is TGTGCCTGGAGTTACGGGTCAGGCACTCAGCCCCAGCATTTT.

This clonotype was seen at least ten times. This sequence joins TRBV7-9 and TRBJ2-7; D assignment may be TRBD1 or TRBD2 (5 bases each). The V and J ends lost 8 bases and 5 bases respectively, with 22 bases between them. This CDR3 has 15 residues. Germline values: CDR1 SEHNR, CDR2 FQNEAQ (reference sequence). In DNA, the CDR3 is TGTGCCAGCGCCTCCCTAGGGACCACCAGGAACGAGCAGTACTTC. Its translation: CASASLGTTRNEQYF.

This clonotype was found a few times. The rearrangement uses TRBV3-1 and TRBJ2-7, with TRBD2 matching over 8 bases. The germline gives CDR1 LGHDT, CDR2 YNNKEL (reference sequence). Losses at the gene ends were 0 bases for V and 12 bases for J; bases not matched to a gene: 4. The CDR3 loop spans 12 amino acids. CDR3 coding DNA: TGTGCCAGCAGCCAAGATCGGACTAGCATGTACTTC. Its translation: CASSQDRTSMYF.

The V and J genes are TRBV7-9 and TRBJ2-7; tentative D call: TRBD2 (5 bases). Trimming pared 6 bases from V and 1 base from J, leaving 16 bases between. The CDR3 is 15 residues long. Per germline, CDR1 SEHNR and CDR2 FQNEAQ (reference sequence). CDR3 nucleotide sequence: TGTGCCAGCAGGCCCGGACCGGGGAAATCCTACGAGCAGTACTTC. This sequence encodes CASRPGPGKSYEQYF.

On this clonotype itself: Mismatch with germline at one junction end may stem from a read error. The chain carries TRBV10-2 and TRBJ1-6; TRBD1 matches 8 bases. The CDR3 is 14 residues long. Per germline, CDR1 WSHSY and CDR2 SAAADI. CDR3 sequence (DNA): TGCGCCAGCAGTGGGACAGGGTGGAATTCACTCCTCCACTTT. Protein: CASSGTGWNSLLHF.

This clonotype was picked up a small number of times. CDR3 residues: CASSPGHRSLKETQYF. The DNA of the CDR3 is TGTGCCAGCAGCCCGGGCCATCGGTCGTTGAAAGAGACCCAGTACTTC. V is TRBV11-2 and J is TRBJ2-5; no clear D gene. CDR3 length: 16 amino acids. Trimming took off 5 bases at V and 3 bases at J, with 19 bases between the two ends. Germline V gene lookup returns CDR1 SGHAT and CDR2 FQNNGV.

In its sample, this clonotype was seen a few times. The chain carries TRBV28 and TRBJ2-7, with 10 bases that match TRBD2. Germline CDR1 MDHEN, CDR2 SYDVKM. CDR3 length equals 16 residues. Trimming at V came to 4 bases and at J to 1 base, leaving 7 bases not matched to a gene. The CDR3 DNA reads TGTGCCAGCAGTTCTATAGCGGGAGGCTCGTCCTACGAGCAGTACTTC. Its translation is CASSSIAGGSSYEQYF.

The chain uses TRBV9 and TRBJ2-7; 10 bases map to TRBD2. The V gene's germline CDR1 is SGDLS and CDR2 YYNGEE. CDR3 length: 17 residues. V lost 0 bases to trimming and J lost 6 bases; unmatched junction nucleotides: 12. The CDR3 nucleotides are TGTGCCAGCAGCGTAGGGCTTGTGGCTAGCGGGGGCTCCGAGCAGTACTTC. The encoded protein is CASSVGLVASGGSEQYF.

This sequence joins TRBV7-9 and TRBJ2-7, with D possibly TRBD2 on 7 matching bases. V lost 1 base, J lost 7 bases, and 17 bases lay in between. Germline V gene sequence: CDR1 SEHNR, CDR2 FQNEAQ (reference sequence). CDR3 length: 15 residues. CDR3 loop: CASSLEAGAWREQYF. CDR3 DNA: TGTGCCAGCAGCTTAGAGGCGGGGGCCTGGCGAGAGCAGTACTTC.